This TCR beta chain was retrieved from a study of post-analysis software for immune sequencing data. Study-wide points: Diversity measured as normalized Chao1 was significantly lower in multiple sclerosis patients than in controls. Higher frequency in patients than in controls was seen for about five TRBV segments, with TRBV5-6, TRBV5-1 and TRBV20-1 among them. F measure grouped same-batch samples tightly together.

The CDR3 covers 13 residues. Trimming stripped 6 bases from V and 4 bases from J, with 13 bases between. The germline CDR1 and CDR2 sequences are MNHEY and SVGAGI. Unique molecular identifiers were carried by the TCR beta cDNA libraries. Approximately 0.5 million cDNA molecules were recovered from an input of about 0.95 to 11 million T cells. MiXCR was run by TCRdb on the PCR reads, yielding one entry per CDR3 protein. The table lists more than 450,000 distinct CDR3 sequences, around 44% of them singletons. This clonotype was counted ten times or more. The antigen remains undetermined. This receptor was taken from a girl under 18 with multiple sclerosis. Sequencing was done on a sample of blood. The V and J genes are TRBV6-5 and TRBJ2-7; D may be TRBD1 (7 bases). The CDR3 sequence is CASRRDSLYEQYF. The CDR3 DNA follows: TGTGCCAGCAGGCGGGACAGCTTATACGAGCAGTACTTC.